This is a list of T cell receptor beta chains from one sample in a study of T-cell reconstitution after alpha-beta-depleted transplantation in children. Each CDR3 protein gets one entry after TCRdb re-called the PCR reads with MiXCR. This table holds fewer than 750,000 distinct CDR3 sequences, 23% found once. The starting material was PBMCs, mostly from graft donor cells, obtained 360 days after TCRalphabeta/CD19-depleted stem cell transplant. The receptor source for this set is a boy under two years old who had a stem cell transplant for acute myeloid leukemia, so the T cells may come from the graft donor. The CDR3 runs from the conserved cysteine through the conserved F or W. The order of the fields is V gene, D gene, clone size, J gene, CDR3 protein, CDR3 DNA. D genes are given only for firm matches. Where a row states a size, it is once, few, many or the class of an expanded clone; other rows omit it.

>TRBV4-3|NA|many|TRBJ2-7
CASSQDIGRAYEQYF
TGCGCCAGCAGCCAAGATATAGGACGGGCTTACGAGCAGTACTTC
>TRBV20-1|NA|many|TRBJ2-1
CSATTSSSYNEQFF
TGCAGTGCTACTACATCGAGCTCCTACAATGAGCAGTTCTTC
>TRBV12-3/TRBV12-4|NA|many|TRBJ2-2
CASRSGHTGELFF
TGTGCATCTCGGTCGGGGCACACCGGGGAGCTGTTTTTT
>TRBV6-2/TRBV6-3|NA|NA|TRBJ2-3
CASSTTPGTQYF
TGTGCCAGCAGTACCACCCCCGGTACGCAGTATTTT
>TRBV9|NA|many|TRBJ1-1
CASSKRHSDREAFF
TGTGCCAGCAGCAAAAGACACTCCGATAGAGAAGCTTTCTTT
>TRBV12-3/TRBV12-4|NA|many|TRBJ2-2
CASPFRGSTGELFF
TGTGCCAGCCCCTTTCGCGGGTCCACCGGGGAGCTGTTTTTT
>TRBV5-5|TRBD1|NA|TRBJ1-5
CASSRDRGLQPQHF
TGTGCCAGCAGTCGGGACAGGGGGCTTCAGCCCCAGCATTTT
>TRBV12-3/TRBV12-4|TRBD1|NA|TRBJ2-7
CASRGTGTNYEQYF
TGTGCCAGCCGGGGGACAGGAACTAACTACGAGCAGTACTTC
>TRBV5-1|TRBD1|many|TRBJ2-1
CASTVEGAANEQFF
TGCGCCAGCACGGTTGAGGGGGCCGCCAATGAGCAGTTCTTC
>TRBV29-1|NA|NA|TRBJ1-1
CSVLQFWDTEAFF
TGCAGCGTCCTCCAATTCTGGGACACTGAAGCTTTCTTT
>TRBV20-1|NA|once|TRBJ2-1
CSASPAGADEQFF
TGCAGTGCTAGCCCTGCGGGGGCAGATGAGCAGTTCTTC
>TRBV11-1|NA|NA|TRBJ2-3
CASSSGIYRDGPSDTQYF
TGTGCCAGCAGTTCAGGGATATATCGCGACGGACCCTCAGATACGCAGTATTTT
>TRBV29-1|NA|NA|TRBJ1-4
CSVKTGATTATNEKLFF
TGCAGCGTCAAGACAGGTGCTACAACAGCAACTAATGAAAAACTGTTTTTT
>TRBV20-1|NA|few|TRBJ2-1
CSARSPGGNEQFF
TGCAGTGCTAGAAGCCCTGGGGGCAATGAGCAGTTCTTC
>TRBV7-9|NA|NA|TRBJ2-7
CASRLGGHEQYF
TGTGCCAGCAGACTAGGGGGTCATGAGCAGTACTTC
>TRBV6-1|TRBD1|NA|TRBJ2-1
CASSSRQGKDGNEQFF
TGTGCCAGCAGCTCCCGACAGGGTAAGGATGGAAATGAGCAGTTCTTC
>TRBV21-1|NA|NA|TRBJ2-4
CASSKVGLAKNIQYF
TGTGCCAGCAGCAAAGTGGGCTTAGCCAAAAACATTCAGTACTTC
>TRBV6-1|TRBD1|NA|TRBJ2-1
CASSPDIQGARDEQFF
TGTGCCAGCAGTCCGGACATCCAGGGGGCGCGCGATGAGCAGTTCTTC
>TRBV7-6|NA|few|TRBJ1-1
CASSHFQGGSTEAFF
TGTGCCAGCAGCCACTTCCAGGGTGGGAGCACTGAAGCTTTCTTT
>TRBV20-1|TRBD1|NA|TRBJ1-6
CSARVPRGRAGSPLHF
TGCAGTGCTAGAGTTCCCAGGGGGCGAGCTGGTTCACCCCTCCACTTT
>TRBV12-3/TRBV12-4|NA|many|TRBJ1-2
CASSLALLSNYGYTF
TGTGCCAGCAGTTTAGCCCTTCTTTCTAACTATGGCTACACCTTC
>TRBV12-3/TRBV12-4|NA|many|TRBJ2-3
CASSLALGGPNTQYF
TGTGCCAGCAGTTTAGCCCTCGGGGGGCCGAATACGCAGTATTTT
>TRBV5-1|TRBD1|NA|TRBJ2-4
CASSLDRGDIQYF
TGTGCCAGCAGCTTAGACAGGGGGGACATTCAGTACTTC
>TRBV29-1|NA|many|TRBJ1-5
CSVSGSNQPQHF
TGCAGCGTTTCTGGAAGCAATCAGCCCCAGCATTTT
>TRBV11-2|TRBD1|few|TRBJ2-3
CASSPTDRAPPDTQYF
TGTGCCAGCAGCCCAACGGACAGGGCCCCACCAGATACGCAGTATTTT
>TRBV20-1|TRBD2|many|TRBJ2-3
CSAKPPTSGGGDTQYF
TGCAGTGCCAAACCCCCGACTAGCGGGGGGGGAGATACGCAGTATTTT
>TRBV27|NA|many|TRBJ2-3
CASSRNTDTQYF
TGTGCCAGCAGCCGAAACACAGATACGCAGTATTTT
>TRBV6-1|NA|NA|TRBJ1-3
CASRQEQWGGNTIYF
TGTGCCAGCCGACAGGAACAGTGGGGAGGAAACACCATATATTTT
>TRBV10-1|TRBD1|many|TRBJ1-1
CASSLPGTAGTEAFF
TGCGCCAGCAGTCTTCCAGGGACAGCAGGAACTGAAGCTTTCTTT
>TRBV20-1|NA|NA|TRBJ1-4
CSARGRQSEKLFF
TGCAGTGCTAGAGGTCGGCAGAGTGAAAAACTGTTTTTT
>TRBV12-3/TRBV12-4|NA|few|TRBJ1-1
CASSLQTEAFF
TGTGCCAGCAGTTTACAGACTGAAGCTTTCTTT
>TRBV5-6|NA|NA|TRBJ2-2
CASRETGTFYTGELFF
TGTGCCAGCAGGGAAACCGGGACATTTTACACCGGGGAGCTGTTTTTT
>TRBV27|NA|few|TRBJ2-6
CASSLWPGANVLTF
TGTGCCAGCTCTCTCTGGCCTGGGGCCAACGTCCTGACTTTC
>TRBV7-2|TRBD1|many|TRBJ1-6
CASSKGQGHNSPLHF
TGTGCCAGCAGCAAGGGACAGGGGCATAATTCACCCCTCCACTTT
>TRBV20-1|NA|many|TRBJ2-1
CSATNTYGRGRSYNEQFF
TGCAGTGCTACAAACACCTACGGGCGGGGACGTTCCTACAATGAGCAGTTCTTC
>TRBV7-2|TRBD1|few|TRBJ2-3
CASSQSRDRSTDTQYF
TGTGCCAGCAGCCAAAGCCGGGACAGGTCAACAGATACGCAGTATTTT
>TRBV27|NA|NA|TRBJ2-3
CASTNERGFRQYF
TGTGCCAGCACAAACGAAAGGGGTTTTCGGCAGTATTTT
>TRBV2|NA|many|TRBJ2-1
CASSRAREDEFF
TGTGCCAGCAGCCGGGCCAGGGAAGATGAGTTCTTC
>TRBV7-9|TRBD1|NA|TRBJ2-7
CASSPRTGNYLVHEQYF
TGTGCCAGCAGCCCACGGACAGGGAATTATCTAGTCCACGAGCAGTACTTC
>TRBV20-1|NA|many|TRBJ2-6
CSARVRGLPSGANVLTF
TGCAGTGCTAGAGTTAGGGGCCTCCCCTCTGGGGCCAACGTCCTGACTTTC
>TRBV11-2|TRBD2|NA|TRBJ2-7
CASSLVVTSGNEQYF
TGTGCCAGCAGCTTAGTCGTGACTAGCGGTAACGAGCAGTACTTC
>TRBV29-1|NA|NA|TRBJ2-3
CSARGTRKTDTQYF
TGCAGCGCCCGAGGGACAAGAAAAACAGATACGCAGTATTTT
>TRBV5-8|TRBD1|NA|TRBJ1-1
CASSAGQGTMNTEAFF
TGTGCCAGCAGCGCGGGACAGGGGACCATGAACACTGAAGCTTTCTTT
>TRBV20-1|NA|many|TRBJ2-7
CSAGDLLVYEQYF
TGCAGTGCAGGGGACCTACTCGTCTACGAGCAGTACTTC
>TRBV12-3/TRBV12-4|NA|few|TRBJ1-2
CASSLKGSHGYTF
TGTGCCAGCAGTTTGAAGGGGTCACATGGCTACACCTTC
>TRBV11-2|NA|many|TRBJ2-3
CASSSPEWRDLSTDTQYF
TGTGCCAGCAGCTCCCCGGAATGGCGCGACCTCAGCACAGATACGCAGTATTTT